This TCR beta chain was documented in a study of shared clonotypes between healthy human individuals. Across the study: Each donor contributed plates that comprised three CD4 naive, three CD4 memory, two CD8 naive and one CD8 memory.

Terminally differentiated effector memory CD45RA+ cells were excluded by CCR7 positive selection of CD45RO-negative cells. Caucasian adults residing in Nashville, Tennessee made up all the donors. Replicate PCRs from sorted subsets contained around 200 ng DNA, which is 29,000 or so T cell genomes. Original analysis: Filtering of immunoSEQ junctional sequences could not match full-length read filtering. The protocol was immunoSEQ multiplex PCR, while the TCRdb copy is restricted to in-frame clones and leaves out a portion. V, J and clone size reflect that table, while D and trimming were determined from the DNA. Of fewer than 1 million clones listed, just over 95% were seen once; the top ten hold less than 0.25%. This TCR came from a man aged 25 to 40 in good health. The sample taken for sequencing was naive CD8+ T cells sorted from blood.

The CDR3 nucleotides are TGTGCCAGTTCCAGGACAGGGAACTCCTACGAGCAGTACTTC. Protein: CASSRTGNSYEQYF. V and J are TRBV9 and TRBJ2-7, with 8 bases fitting TRBD1. With V trimmed by 8 bases and J by 0 bases, 7 bases remained unmatched. The CDR3 has 14 amino acids. Germline-derived CDR1 and CDR2 are SGDLS and YYNGEE.